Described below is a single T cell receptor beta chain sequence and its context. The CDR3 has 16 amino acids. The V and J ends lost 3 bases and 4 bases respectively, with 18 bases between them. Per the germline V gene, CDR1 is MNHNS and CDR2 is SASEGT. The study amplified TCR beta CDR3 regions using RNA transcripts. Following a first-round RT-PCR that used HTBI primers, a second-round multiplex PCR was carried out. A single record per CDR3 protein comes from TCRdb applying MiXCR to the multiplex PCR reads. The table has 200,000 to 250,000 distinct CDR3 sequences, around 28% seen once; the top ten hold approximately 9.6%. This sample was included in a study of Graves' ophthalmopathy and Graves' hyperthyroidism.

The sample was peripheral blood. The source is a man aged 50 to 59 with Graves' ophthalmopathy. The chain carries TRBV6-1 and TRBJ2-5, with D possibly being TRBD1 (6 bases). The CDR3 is CASSDQRTGSLETQYF. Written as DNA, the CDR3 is TGTGCCAGCAGTGACCAAAGAACAGGGTCTCTAGAGACCCAGTACTTC.